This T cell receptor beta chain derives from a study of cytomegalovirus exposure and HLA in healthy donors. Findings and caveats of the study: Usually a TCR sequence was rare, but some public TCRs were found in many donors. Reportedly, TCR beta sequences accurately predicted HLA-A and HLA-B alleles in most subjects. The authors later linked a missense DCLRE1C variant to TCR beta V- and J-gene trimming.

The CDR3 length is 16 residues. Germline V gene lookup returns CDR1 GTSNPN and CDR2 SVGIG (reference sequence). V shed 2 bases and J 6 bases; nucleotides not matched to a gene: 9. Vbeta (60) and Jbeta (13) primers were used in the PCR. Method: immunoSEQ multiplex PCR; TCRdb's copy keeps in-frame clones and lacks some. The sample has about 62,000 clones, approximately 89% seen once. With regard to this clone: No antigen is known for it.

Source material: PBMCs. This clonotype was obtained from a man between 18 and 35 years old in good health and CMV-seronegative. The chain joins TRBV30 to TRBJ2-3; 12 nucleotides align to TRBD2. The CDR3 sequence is CAWSPGLAGPGDTQYF. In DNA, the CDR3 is TGTGCCTGGAGTCCCGGACTAGCGGGACCTGGCGATACGCAGTATTTT.